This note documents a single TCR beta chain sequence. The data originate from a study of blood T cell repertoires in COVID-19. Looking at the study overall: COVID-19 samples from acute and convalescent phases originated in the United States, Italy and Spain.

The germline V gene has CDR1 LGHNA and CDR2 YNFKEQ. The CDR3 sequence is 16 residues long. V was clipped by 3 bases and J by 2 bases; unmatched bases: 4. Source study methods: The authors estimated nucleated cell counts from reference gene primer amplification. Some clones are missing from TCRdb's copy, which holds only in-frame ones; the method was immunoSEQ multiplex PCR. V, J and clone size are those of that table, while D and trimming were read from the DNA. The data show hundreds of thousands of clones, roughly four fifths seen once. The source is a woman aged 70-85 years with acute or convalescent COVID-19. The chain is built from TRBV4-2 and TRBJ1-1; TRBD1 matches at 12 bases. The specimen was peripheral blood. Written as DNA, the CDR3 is TGTGCCAGCAGCCAGCCTGGGACAGGGGGCAACACTGAAGCTTTCTTT. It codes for CASSQPGTGGNTEAFF.